The rows below give T cell receptor beta chains drawn from one sample of a study of early T cells in non-severe SARS-CoV-2 infection. TCRdb re-analysed the 5' RACE reads in MiXCR, keeping a single row per CDR3 protein. The data contain roughly 25,000 distinct CDR3 sequences, 4% to 4.5% of them singletons. The sample was whole blood. Every receptor here comes from an adult who was a healthcare worker with PCR-confirmed SARS-CoV-2 infection or an uninfected control (not recorded which). CDR3s include the opening cysteine and the closing phenylalanine or tryptophan. D genes are given only for firm matches. Clone size appears in some rows only: once, few, many, or a class for an expanded clone.

TRBD2	13	TRBV7-3	TRBJ2-7	NA	TGTGCCAGCAGCTTAAGCGGGAGCTACGAGCAGTACTTC	CASSLSGSYEQYF
NA	13	TRBV7-3	TRBJ2-7	many	TGTGCCAGCAGCTTAACTGGACAGAGAGAGCAGTACTTC	CASSLTGQREQYF
NA	15	TRBV21-1	TRBJ1-1	many	TGTGCCAGCAGCTTGGCTGGACAGGGGAACACTGAAGCTTTCTTT	CASSLAGQGNTEAFF
NA	16	TRBV7-8	TRBJ1-4	many	TGTGCCAGCAGCTTACGTATTACCTCAACTAATGAAAAACTGTTTTTT	CASSLRITSTNEKLFF
TRBD2	14	TRBV20-1	TRBJ2-7	many	TGCAGTGCTATGAAGACTAGCGGTATCTACGAGCAGTACTTC	CSAMKTSGIYEQYF
TRBD2	17	TRBV20-1	TRBJ2-1	NA	TGCAGTGCTAGAGTCGCTAGCGGGAGGGCCTTCTACAATGAGCAGTTCTTC	CSARVASGRAFYNEQFF
NA	19	TRBV7-2	TRBJ1-4	many	TGTGCCAGCAGCTTGCCGGGCGGGGCCTCCAATCGGTTTAATGAAAAACTGTTTTTT	CASSLPGGASNRFNEKLFF
TRBD2	15	TRBV12-3/TRBV12-4	TRBJ2-5	many	TGTGCCAGCAGTTTAGGGACTAGCGGGAGAGAGACCCAGTACTTC	CASSLGTSGRETQYF
TRBD2	15	TRBV6-6	TRBJ2-7	many	TGTGCCAGCAGTTATACCGGACTAGCGGACTACGAGCAGTACTTC	CASSYTGLADYEQYF
TRBD1	13	TRBV7-3	TRBJ1-2	many	TGTGCCAGCAGCTATACAGGGGGCTATGGCTACACCTTC	CASSYTGGYGYTF
NA	13	TRBV29-1	TRBJ2-7	few	TGCAGCGTTGATTTCGGGGGATCTGACGAGCAGTACTTC	CSVDFGGSDEQYF
NA	13	TRBV27	TRBJ2-5	many	TGTGCCAGCAGTTTATCCGGGAGAGAGACCCAGTACTTC	CASSLSGRETQYF
TRBD2	15	TRBV12-5	TRBJ2-7	few	TGTGCTAGTGGTCGGGGACTAGCGGGCACCTACGAGCAGTACTTC	CASGRGLAGTYEQYF
NA	14	TRBV20-1	TRBJ1-3	NA	TGCAGTGCCTTGGACAGCACCTCTGGAAACACCATATATTTT	CSALDSTSGNTIYF
TRBD2	14	TRBV6-1	TRBJ2-1	NA	TGTGCCAGCAGTGCGGCGGGAGGCTCCCGGGAGCAGTTCTTC	CASSAAGGSREQFF
NA	13	TRBV20-1	TRBJ2-7	many	TGCAGTGCTAGCGGGAGCCCGTCCTACGAGCAGTACTTC	CSASGSPSYEQYF
NA	16	TRBV19	TRBJ2-5	few	TGTGCCAGTAGTATCCACCCAAGGCGGCACCAAGAGACCCAGTACTTC	CASSIHPRRHQETQYF
NA	13	TRBV7-3	TRBJ2-3	NA	TGTGCCAGCAGCTTAGAAGGGATGGATACGCAGTATTTT	CASSLEGMDTQYF
NA	14	TRBV15	TRBJ2-7	many	TGTGCCACCAGCAGAGGGTTGGCGGGATACGAGCAGTACTTC	CATSRGLAGYEQYF
TRBD1	17	TRBV27	TRBJ1-1	many	TGTGCCAGCAGTTTATCCGGACAGGGCCTTTGGGACACTGAAGCTTTCTTT	CASSLSGQGLWDTEAFF
TRBD1	15	TRBV5-1	TRBJ1-2	many	TGCGCCAGCAGCTTTACAGGGGGAGAAGGCTATGGCTACACCTTC	CASSFTGGEGYGYTF
TRBD2	18	TRBV7-3	TRBJ2-1	many	TGTGCCAGCAGCTTAAACCCTAGCGGGAGGGCCGATTACAATGAGCAGTTCTTC	CASSLNPSGRADYNEQFF
TRBD2	11	TRBV20-1	TRBJ2-7	few	TGCAGGGCGGGGGTCAGTCACGAGCAGTACTTC	CRAGVSHEQYF
TRBD1	15	TRBV6-1	TRBJ1-3	many	TGTGCCAGCAGTGCAAGGGGGCTATTCGGAAACACCATATATTTT	CASSARGLFGNTIYF